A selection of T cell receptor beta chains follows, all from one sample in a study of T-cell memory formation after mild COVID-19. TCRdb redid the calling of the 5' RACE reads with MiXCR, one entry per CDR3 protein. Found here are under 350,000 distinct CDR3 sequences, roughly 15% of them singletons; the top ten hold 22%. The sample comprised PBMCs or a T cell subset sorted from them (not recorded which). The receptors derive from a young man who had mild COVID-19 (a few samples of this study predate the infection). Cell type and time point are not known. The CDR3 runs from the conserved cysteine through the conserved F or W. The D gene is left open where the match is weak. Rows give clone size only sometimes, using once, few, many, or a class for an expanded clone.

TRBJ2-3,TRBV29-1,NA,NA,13,TGCAGCGTTCGGATTGTCGGAACAGATACGCAGTATTTT,CSVRIVGTDTQYF
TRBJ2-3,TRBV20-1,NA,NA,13,TGCCAAGCGTGGGGGGCTAGCACAGATACGCAGTATTTT,CQAWGASTDTQYF
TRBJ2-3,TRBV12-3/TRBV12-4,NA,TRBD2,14,TGTGCCAGCAGTCCGGGACTAGCCTCAGATACGCAGTATTTT,CASSPGLASDTQYF
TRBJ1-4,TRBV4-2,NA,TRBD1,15,TGTGCCAGCAGCACCGCGACAGGGACTAATGAAAAACTGTTTTTT,CASSTATGTNEKLFF
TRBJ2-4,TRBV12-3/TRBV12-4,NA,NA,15,TGTGCCAGCAGTTTAGGGTTTACACCCCAGAACATTCAGTACTTC,CASSLGFTPQNIQYF
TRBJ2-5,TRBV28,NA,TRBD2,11,TGTGCCAGCAGTGCCCCCGGGGGGGTCTGGTTC,CASSAPGGVWF
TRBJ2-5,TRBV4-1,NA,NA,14,TGCGCCAGCAGCCAGATAGGGGTGTGGGAGACCCAGTACTTC,CASSQIGVWETQYF
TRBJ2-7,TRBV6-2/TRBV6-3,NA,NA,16,TGTGCCAGCAGTTACGTCCGACAAGACAGCTCCTACGAGCAGTACTTC,CASSYVRQDSSYEQYF
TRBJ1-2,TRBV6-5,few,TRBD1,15,TGTGCCAGCAGTTACTCAATTGGGACAGAGGATGGCTACACCTTC,CASSYSIGTEDGYTF
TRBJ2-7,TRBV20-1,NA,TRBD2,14,TGCAGTGCCCTAGCGGGGGGGAGCTCCTACGAGCAGTACTTC,CSALAGGSSYEQYF
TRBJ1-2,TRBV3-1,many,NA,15,TGTGCCAGCAGCCCCTGGCCGAGGGGCGACTATGGCTACACCTTC,CASSPWPRGDYGYTF
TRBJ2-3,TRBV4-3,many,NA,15,TGCGCCAGCAGCCAAGTCATCGGCACGACGGATACGCAGTATTTT,CASSQVIGTTDTQYF
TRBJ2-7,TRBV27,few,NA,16,TGTGCCAGCAGTCCAACACAGGGATATCCTCCGGACGAGCAGTACTTC,CASSPTQGYPPDEQYF
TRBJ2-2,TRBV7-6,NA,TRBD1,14,TGTGCCAGCAGGGGGACAGGGGAGGCCGGGGAGCTGTTTTTT,CASRGTGEAGELFF
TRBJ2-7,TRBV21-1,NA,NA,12,TGTGCCAGGACCGGACCCACCTACGAGCAGTACTTC,CARTGPTYEQYF
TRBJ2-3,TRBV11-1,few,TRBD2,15,TGTGCCAGCAGCCTAATAGCGGGGGACACAGATACGCAGTATTTT,CASSLIAGDTDTQYF
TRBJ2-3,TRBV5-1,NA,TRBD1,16,TGCGCCAGCAGCGATGTAACAGGGGGCATCGCAGATACGCAGTATTTT,CASSDVTGGIADTQYF
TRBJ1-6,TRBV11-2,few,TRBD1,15,TGTGCCAGCAGCTCGGAACAGGGGGCAACTTCACCCCTCCACTTT,CASSSEQGATSPLHF
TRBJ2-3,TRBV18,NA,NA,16,TGTGCCAGCTCACCACGGGCAGGGGCCCGCACAGATACGCAGTATTTT,CASSPRAGARTDTQYF
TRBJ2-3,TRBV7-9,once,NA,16,TGTGCCAGCAGCCTTAATTTGGGGGGCAACGTGGATACGCAGTATTTT,CASSLNLGGNVDTQYF
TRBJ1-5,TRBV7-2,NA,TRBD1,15,TGTGCCAGCAGCAAACAGGGGGCTTTGGATCAGCCCCAGCATTTT,CASSKQGALDQPQHF
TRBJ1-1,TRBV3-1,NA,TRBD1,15,TGTGCCAGCAGAACGCGGACAGGGGGGACCACTGAAGCTTTCTTT,CASRTRTGGTTEAFF
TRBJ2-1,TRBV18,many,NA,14,TGTGCCAGCTCACAATCGACTTCCGGGAATGAGCAGTTCTTC,CASSQSTSGNEQFF
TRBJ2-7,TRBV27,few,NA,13,TGTGCCAGCAGTTTATCGGGAGGTACGTCTCAGTACTTC,CASSLSGGTSQYF
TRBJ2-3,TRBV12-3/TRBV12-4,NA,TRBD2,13,TGTGCCAGCAGGCTTAGCGGGGCAGATACGCAGTATTTT,CASRLSGADTQYF
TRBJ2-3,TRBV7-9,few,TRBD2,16,TGTGCCAGCAGCTTGACTAGCGGGGGGGTTATAGATACGCAGTATTTT,CASSLTSGGVIDTQYF
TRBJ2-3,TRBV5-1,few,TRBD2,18,TGCGCCAGCAGCTTCCGACTAGCGGGGGGATTTAGCACAGATACGCAGTATTTT,CASSFRLAGGFSTDTQYF
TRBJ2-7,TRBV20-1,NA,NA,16,TGCAGTGCCCGCGCCGGCAGGCATACCTACTCCTACGAGCAGTACTTC,CSARAGRHTYSYEQYF
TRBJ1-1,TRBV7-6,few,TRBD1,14,TGTGCCAGCAGCCCTGGGACAGGGCGAAATGAAGCTTTCTTT,CASSPGTGRNEAFF
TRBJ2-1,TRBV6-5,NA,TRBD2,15,TGTGCCAGCAGTTACTTTCTAGCGGGGGTCAATGAGCAGTTCTTC,CASSYFLAGVNEQFF
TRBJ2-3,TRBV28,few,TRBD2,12,TGTGCCAGCAATATAGCGGGGGGAGGGCAGTATTTT,CASNIAGGGQYF
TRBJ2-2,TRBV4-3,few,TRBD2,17,TGCGCCAGCAGCCAACTGAGCGGGGGGGCCCAGACCGGGGAGCTGTTTTTT,CASSQLSGGAQTGELFF
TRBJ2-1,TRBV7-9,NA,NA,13,TGTGCCAGCAGCTTAGCACACCTCAATGAGCAGTTCTTC,CASSLAHLNEQFF
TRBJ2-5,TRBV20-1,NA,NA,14,TGCAGTGCTAACCTACAGGGTGGGCAAGAGACCCAGTACTTC,CSANLQGGQETQYF
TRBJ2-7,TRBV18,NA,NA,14,TGTGCCAGCTCACCATGGCAGGGTCCCTACGAGCAGTACTTC,CASSPWQGPYEQYF
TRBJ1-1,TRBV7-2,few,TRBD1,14,TGTGCCAGCAGCGGACAGGTATTGAACACTGAAGCTTTCTTT,CASSGQVLNTEAFF
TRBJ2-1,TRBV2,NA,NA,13,TGTGCCAGCTACATGTCAACAGGGCGAGAGCAGTTCTTC,CASYMSTGREQFF
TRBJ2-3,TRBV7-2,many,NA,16,TGTGCCAGCAGCTCTCCCCGGGGGGCTACAACAGATACGCAGTATTTT,CASSSPRGATTDTQYF
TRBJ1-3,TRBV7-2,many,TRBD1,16,TGTGCCAGCAGCTTTACAGGGGTCGTGTCTGGAAACACCATATATTTT,CASSFTGVVSGNTIYF
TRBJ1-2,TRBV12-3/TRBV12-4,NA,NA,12,TGTGCCAGCAGTTTAGACACCTATGGCTACACCTTC,CASSLDTYGYTF